Listed here are 25 T cell receptor beta chains from one sample, sequenced in a study of T-cell memory formation after mild COVID-19. TCRdb used MiXCR to reprocess the 5' RACE reads, holding one entry per CDR3 protein. The table records a few hundred thousand distinct CDR3 sequences, 14% of them present only once. The sample consisted of PBMCs or a T cell subset sorted from them (not recorded which). All receptors derive from a man in his late teens or twenties who had mild COVID-19 (a few samples of this study predate the infection). Cell type and time point are not known.

A few counts support this clonotype. J is TRBJ2-3 and V is TRBV6-5, with TRBD2 identical over 8 bases. Trimming removed 10 bases from V and 5 bases from J; junction bases left unmatched: 8. In germline, CDR1 is MNHEY, CDR2 SVGAGI. The CDR3 totals 13 residues. Written as DNA, the CDR3 is TGTGCCACCACGCGGGGGGTCCTAGATACGCAGTATTTT. Its translation is CATTRGVLDTQYF.

This clonotype was counted at least ten times. The chain uses TRBV20-1 and TRBJ1-2; D might be TRBD1 (6 bases). The CDR3 contains 13 residues. V was trimmed by 5 bases and J by 6 bases, leaving 16 bases between them. Germline values: CDR1 DFQATT, CDR2 SNEGSKA (reference sequence). For the CDR3, the DNA is TGCAGTGCTTACCAAGGGACAAACCATGGCTACACCTTC. Amino acids: CSAYQGTNHGYTF.

This chain connects TRBV3-1 to TRBJ2-3; weak D call: TRBD1 (6 bases). Germline V gene data show CDR1 as LGHDT and CDR2 as YNNKEL (reference sequence). V dropped 6 bases and J dropped 2 bases, with 15 bases sitting between them. The CDR3 sequence is 15 residues long. CDR3 sequence (DNA): TGTGCCAGCAGTCTAGGGGGTCCTTACACAGATACGCAGTATTTT. Its protein product is CASSLGGPYTDTQYF.

At least ten counts were recorded for this clonotype. CDR3: CASSPVFSGANVLTF. CDR3 DNA: TGCGCCAGCAGCCCAGTTTTCTCTGGGGCCAACGTCCTGACTTTC. This chain connects TRBV5-1 to TRBJ2-6; D not certain. The CDR3 has 15 residues. V was clipped by 4 bases and J by 0 bases, with 8 bases between them. From germline, CDR1 is SGHRS and CDR2 YFSETQ.

The chain has TRBV10-3 and TRBJ2-5, with D perhaps being TRBD1 or TRBD2 (5 bases each). Germline lookup yields CDR1 ENHRY and CDR2 SYGVKD. Trimming removed 4 bases at V and 0 bases at J, with 6 bases between. This CDR3 region has 13 residues. CDR3 in amino acids: CAISGGYQETQYF. As DNA, the CDR3 is TGTGCCATCAGTGGGGGGTACCAAGAGACCCAGTACTTC.

A note on this clonotype: Because the CDR3's place on the DNA is in doubt, the DNA is left out and the CDR3 is given as listed by TCRdb. The chain has TRBV21-1 and TRBJ2-3. TRBV21-1 is a known pseudogene. The CDR3 spans 14 amino acids, including both terminal residues. The CDR3 sequence: CALIWGPGTDTQYF.

The DNA of the CDR3 is TGTGCCAGCAGCTCCCGGTCCTACGAGCAGTACGTC. Protein product: CASSSRSYEQYV. The gene calls are TRBV6-2 or TRBV6-3 and TRBJ2-7; the D is unclear. Trimming removed 6 bases from V and 1 base from J, with 7 bases in between. The CDR3 is made up of 12 amino acids. Germline loops: CDR1 MNHEY, CDR2 SVGEGT.

The table lists this clonotype with many counts. This rearrangement joins TRBV4-1 to TRBJ2-3; D remains unclear. The CDR3 is 13 residues long. Trimming shortened V by 1 base and J by 5 bases, and 7 bases separated the two germline ends. Germline V gene sequence: CDR1 MGHRA, CDR2 YSYEKL. CDR3 nucleotides: TGCGCCAGCAGCCAAGTGCTGGGAGATACGCAGTATTTT. Its protein is CASSQVLGDTQYF.

This clonotype came up a few times. V is TRBV4-3 and J is TRBJ2-1, with TRBD2 matching 8 bases. The CDR3 is 17 amino acids. Trimming took 0 bases from V and 0 from J; bases not matched to a gene: 4. Germline V CDR1 and CDR2: LGHNA, YSLEER. DNA of the CDR3: TGCGCCAGCAGCCAAGATCCCCGGGGGGGCTCCTACAATGAGCAGTTCTTC. Encoded protein: CASSQDPRGGSYNEQFF.

Many counts were recorded for this clonotype. The chain couples TRBV25-1 to TRBJ2-3; 13 nucleotides align to TRBD2. This CDR3 comprises 16 residues. Germline-derived CDR1 and CDR2 are MGHDK and SYGVNS. J lost 6 bases, V lost 3 bases, and 6 bases had no gene match. CDR3 bases: TGTGCCAGCAGTGACCCTGGGACTAGCGGGGCGGATACGCAGTATTTT. Translated, it gives CASSDPGTSGADTQYF.

This chain joins TRBV6-5 and TRBJ1-5; 7 bases match TRBD1. The CDR3 runs to 13 residues. The germline V gene has CDR1 MNHEY and CDR2 SVGAGI. After removal of 10 bases from V and 5 bases from J, the junction contained 8 bases not matched to a gene. The CDR3 DNA reads as TGTGCCACTCGCCGGACAGGACATCAGCCCCAGCATTTT. Its translation: CATRRTGHQPQHF.

The gene calls are TRBV20-1 and TRBJ2-5; maybe TRBD2 (5 bases). This CDR3 is 14 amino acids long. The germline V and J ends were trimmed by 5 bases and 5 bases, with 18 bases remaining between them. Germline V CDR1 and CDR2: DFQATT, SNEGSKA (reference sequence). Written as DNA, the CDR3 is TGCAGTGCTTCACGGGGTTCTTCTTGGGAGACCCAGTACTTC. This encodes CSASRGSSWETQYF.

This chain uses TRBV5-1 with TRBJ1-1; D gene uncertain. The germline V gene encodes CDR1 SGHRS and CDR2 YFSETQ. The V end lost 0 bases, the J end lost 1 base, and 7 bases lay between the germline ends. The CDR3 sequence is 14 residues long. The CDR3 reads CASSLASGNTEAFF. CDR3 DNA: TGCGCCAGCAGCTTGGCGTCGGGGAACACTGAAGCTTTCTTT.

This clonotype was picked up a small number of times. The DNA for the CDR3 is TGTGCCAGCAGCCCTAGGGGGACAGGGGGCGGTCACTACGAGCAGTACGTC. Translation: CASSPRGTGGGHYEQYV. The chain uses TRBV7-9 and TRBJ2-7; 12 bases line up with TRBD1. V shed 5 bases, J shed 3 bases, and the junction held 11 bases outside the gene matches. Germline V gene lookup returns CDR1 SEHNR and CDR2 FQNEAQ (reference sequence). The CDR3 is 17 amino acids.

CDR3 protein: CASNPGPNEKLFF. CDR3 DNA: TGTGCCAGCAATCCAGGGCCTAATGAAAAACTGTTTTTT. The V gene is TRBV7-9, the J gene TRBJ1-4, with D possibly being TRBD1 (5 bases). There are 13 residues in the CDR3. Germline V gene lookup returns CDR1 SEHNR and CDR2 FQNEAQ (reference sequence). V lost 7 bases and J 3 bases, leaving 9 bases between the germline ends.

V is TRBV6-6 and J is TRBJ1-5, with 10 bases lining up with TRBD1. The junction had 4 bases not matched to a gene; V was cut back by 7 bases and J by 1 base. Germline-derived CDR1 and CDR2 are MNHNY and SVGAGI (reference sequence). The CDR3 is 15 amino acids. Here the CDR3 DNA reads TGTGCCAGCACCGGGACAGGGGAAAGCAATCAGCCCCAGCATTTT. As protein: CASTGTGESNQPQHF.

This clonotype was picked up a small number of times. The V call is TRBV18, the J call TRBJ2-7; D unclear. Deletions cut 5 bases from V and 1 base from J, with 12 bases between. Germline CDR1 reads KGHSH; CDR2 reads LQKENI. This CDR3 contains 14 residues. The CDR3 nucleotides are TGTGCCAGCTCAGCCGCGGCCGCATCCTACGAGCAGTACTTC. Protein product: CASSAAAASYEQYF.

There are a few counts of this clonotype. The chain uses TRBV29-1 and TRBJ1-2; perhaps TRBD1 as D (6 bases). V shed 7 bases and J shed 0 bases, with 12 bases lying between them. Germline values: CDR1 SQVTM, CDR2 ANQGSEA. The CDR3 sequence is 13 residues long. The CDR3 region has the DNA TGCAGCGCCGTGACAGGCGCTAACTATGGCTACACCTTC. It specifies CSAVTGANYGYTF.

A few counts support this clonotype. The J gene is TRBJ1-1, the V gene TRBV6-5; TRBD1 matches at 10 bases. The V and J ends lost 0 bases and 2 bases, in that order; junction bases with no gene match: 9. The CDR3 spans 18 residues. Germline CDR1 and CDR2: MNHEY and SVGAGI. CDR3 nucleotide sequence: TGTGCCAGCAGTTACTCCAGGCCGGGGACAGGGGAAAACACTGAAGCTTTCTTT. Translated, it gives CASSYSRPGTGENTEAFF.

This clonotype was picked up a small number of times. The chain combines TRBV4-1 with TRBJ2-5; 12 bases fit TRBD1. Per the germline V gene, CDR1 is MGHRA and CDR2 is YSYEKL. The CDR3 is 16 amino acids. V shed 0 bases and J 6 bases; nucleotides not matched to a gene: 5. The CDR3 reads CASSQDGTGGHQTQYF. The DNA of the CDR3 is TGCGCCAGCAGCCAAGATGGGACAGGGGGCCACCAGACCCAGTACTTC.

The chain employs TRBV20-1 and TRBJ2-1, with 7 bases lining up with TRBD1. Trimming took 6 bases from V and 0 from J; bases not matched to a gene: 5. Germline CDR1 reads DFQATT; CDR2 reads SNEGSKA (reference sequence). The CDR3 spans 14 residues. Written as DNA, the CDR3 is TGCAGTGCACGAAGACAGGGCTCCTACAATGAGCAGTTCTTC. Amino acids: CSARRQGSYNEQFF.

In this sample, this clonotype turned up a few times. This chain joins TRBV9 and TRBJ2-1; D is tentatively TRBD1 or TRBD2 (5 bases each). Germline V gene sequence: CDR1 SGDLS, CDR2 YYNGEE. The CDR3 has 15 amino acids. V lost 2 bases to trimming and J lost 4 bases, with 13 bases between them. In nucleotides, the CDR3 is TGTGCCAGCAGCGTCCGGGGCGAGGGTTACAATGAGCAGTTCTTC. It specifies CASSVRGEGYNEQFF.

This clonotype showed up many times. V and J are TRBV5-6 and TRBJ2-2; D gene ambiguous. Germline V gene sequence: CDR1 SGHDT, CDR2 YYEEEE. V was trimmed by 0 bases and J by 4 bases, leaving 10 bases between them. CDR3 length: 15 amino acids. CDR3 in amino acids: CASSLVTPGTGELFF. The CDR3 DNA sequence: TGTGCCAGCAGCTTGGTCACCCCGGGCACCGGGGAGCTGTTTTTT.

The chain recombines TRBV5-1 with TRBJ1-1; D remains ambiguous. This CDR3 region has 13 residues. Trimming removed 5 bases from V and 1 base from J, with 9 bases in between. The V gene's germline CDR1 is SGHRS and CDR2 YFSETQ. CDR3 protein: CASRAGSNTEAFF. Here the CDR3 DNA reads TGCGCCAGCAGGGCCGGGTCGAACACTGAAGCTTTCTTT.

V and J are TRBV7-3 and TRBJ2-1; D possibly uses TRBD1 or TRBD2 (5 bases each). Germline lookup yields CDR1 SGHTA and CDR2 FQGTGA. The CDR3 spans 11 residues. The V end was cut by 5 bases, the J end by 12 bases, with 11 bases between. The CDR3 bases are TGTGCCAGCAGCCCCGAGGGGCGGCAGTTCTTC. This codes for CASSPEGRQFF.